The sequence of this TCR beta chain was determined in a study of STAT5B mutations in CD4+ large granular lymphocyte leukemia. Study conclusions and caveats: No patients shared main leukemic clonotypes, though around 25% appeared at low frequency elsewhere.

This CDR3 has 15 residues. V lost 8 bases to trimming and J lost 3 bases; unmatched junction nucleotides: 12. Per germline, CDR1 SNHLY and CDR2 FYNNEI. As concerns this clone: What it binds is unknown.

The assay was run at survey level. Produced via immunoSEQ multiplex PCR; TCRdb's table is partial and in-frame only. The repertoire holds about 50,000 clones, about 86% seen once, with roughly 0.35% in the top ten. Buffy coats from healthy blood donors served as controls. The sequencing sample was made of CD4+ T cells from blood buffy coats. The source is a human donor in good health. This sequence joins TRBV2 and TRBJ1-1; 7 bases align to TRBD1. CDR3 nucleotides: TGTGCCAGCGAAGGGGGCCGAGGGGTTCACACTGAAGCTTTCTTT. Translation gives CASEGGRGVHTEAFF.